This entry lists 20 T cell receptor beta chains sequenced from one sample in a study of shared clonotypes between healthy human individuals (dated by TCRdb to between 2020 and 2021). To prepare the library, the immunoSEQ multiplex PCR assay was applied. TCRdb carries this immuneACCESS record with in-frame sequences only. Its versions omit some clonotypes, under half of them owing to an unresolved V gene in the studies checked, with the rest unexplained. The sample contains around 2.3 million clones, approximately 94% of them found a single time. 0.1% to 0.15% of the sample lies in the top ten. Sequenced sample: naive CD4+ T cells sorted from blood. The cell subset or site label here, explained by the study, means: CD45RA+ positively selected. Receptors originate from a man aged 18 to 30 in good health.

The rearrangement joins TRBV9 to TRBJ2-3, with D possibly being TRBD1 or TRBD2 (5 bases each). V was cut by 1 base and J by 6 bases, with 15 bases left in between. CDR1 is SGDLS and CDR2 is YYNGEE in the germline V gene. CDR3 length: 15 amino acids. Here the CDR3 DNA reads TGTGCCAGCAGCGTAAGGACGGGACGAGCGGATACGCAGTATTTT. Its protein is CASSVRTGRADTQYF.

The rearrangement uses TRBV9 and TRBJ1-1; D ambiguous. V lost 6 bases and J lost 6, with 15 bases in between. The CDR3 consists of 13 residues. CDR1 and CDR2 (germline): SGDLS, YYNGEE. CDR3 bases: TGTGCCAGCAACCCCGACAACGGCCCTGAAGCTTTCTTT. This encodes CASNPDNGPEAFF.

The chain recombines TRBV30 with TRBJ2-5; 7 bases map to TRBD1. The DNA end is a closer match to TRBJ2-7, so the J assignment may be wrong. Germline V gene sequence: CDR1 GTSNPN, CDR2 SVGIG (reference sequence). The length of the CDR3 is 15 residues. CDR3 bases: TGTGCCTGGGACCTCGGGACAGCGAACGCCTACGAGCAGTACTTC. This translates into CAWDLGTANAYEQYF.

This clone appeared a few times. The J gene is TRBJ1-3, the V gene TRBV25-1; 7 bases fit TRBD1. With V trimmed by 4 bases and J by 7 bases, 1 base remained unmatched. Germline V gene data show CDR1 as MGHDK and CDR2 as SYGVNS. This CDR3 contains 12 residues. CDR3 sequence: CASSAQGNTIYF. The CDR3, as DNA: TGTGCCAGCAGTGCACAGGGGAACACCATATATTTT.

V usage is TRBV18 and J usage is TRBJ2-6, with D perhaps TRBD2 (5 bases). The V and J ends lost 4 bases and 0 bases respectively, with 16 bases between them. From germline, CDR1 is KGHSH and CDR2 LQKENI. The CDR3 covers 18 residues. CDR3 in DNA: TGTGCCAGCTCACAGCTAGCACTTAGTAGCTCTGGGGCCAACGTCCTGACTTTC. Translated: CASSQLALSSSGANVLTF.

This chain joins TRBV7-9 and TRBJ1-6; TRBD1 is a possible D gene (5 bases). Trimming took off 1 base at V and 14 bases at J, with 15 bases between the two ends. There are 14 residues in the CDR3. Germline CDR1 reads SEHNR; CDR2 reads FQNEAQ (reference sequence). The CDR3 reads CASSLDARARALHF. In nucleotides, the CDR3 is TGTGCCAGCAGCTTAGATGCCAGGGCGAGGGCCCTCCACTTT.

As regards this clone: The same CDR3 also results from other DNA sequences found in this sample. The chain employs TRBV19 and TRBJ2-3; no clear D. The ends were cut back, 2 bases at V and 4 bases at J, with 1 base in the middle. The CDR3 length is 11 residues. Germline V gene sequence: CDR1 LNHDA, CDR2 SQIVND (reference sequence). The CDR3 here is CASSISDTQYF. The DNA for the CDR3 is TGTGCCAGTAGTATATCAGATACGCAGTATTTT.

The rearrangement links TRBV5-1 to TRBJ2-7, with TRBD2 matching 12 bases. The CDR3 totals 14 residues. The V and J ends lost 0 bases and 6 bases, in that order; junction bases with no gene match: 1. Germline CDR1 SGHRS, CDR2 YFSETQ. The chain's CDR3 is CASSLGLAGVEQYF. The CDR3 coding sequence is TGCGCCAGCAGCTTGGGACTAGCGGGAGTCGAGCAGTACTTC.

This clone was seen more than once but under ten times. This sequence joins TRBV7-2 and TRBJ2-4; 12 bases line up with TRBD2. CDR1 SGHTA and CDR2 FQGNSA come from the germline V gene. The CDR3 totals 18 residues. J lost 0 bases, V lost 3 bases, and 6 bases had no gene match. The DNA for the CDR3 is TGTGCCAGCAGCTTCAGGCCTAGCGGGAGGGAAGCCAAAAACATTCAGTACTTC. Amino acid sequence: CASSFRPSGREAKNIQYF.

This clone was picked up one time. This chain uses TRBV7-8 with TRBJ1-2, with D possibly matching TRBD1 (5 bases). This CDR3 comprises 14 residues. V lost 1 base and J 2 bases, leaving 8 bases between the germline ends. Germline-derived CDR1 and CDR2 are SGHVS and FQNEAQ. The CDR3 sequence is CASSLVTGNYGYTF. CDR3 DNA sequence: TGTGCCAGCAGCTTAGTCACAGGAAACTATGGCTACACCTTC.

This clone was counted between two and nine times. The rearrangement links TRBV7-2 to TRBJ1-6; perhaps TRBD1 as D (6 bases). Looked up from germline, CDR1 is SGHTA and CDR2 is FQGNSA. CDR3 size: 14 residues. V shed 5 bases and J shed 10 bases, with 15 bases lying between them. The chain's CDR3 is CASSLDSGGSPLHF. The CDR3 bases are TGTGCCAGCAGCCTGGACAGTGGAGGATCACCCCTCCACTTT.

The CDR3: CASSLLSLGGAEAFF. CDR3 DNA: TGTGCCAGCAGTTTATTAAGTTTAGGGGGGGCTGAAGCTTTCTTT. The chain carries TRBV28 and TRBJ1-1; possible D gene TRBD1, 6 bases. Trimming stripped 1 base from V and 6 bases from J, with 15 bases between. The CDR3 length is 15 residues. CDR1 is MDHEN and CDR2 is SYDVKM in the germline V gene. The whole variable domain, filled in from reference TRBV28 and TRBJ1-1, reads DVKVTQSSRYLVKRTGEKVFLECVQDMDHENMFWYRQDPGLGLRLIYFSYDVKMKEKGDIPEGYSVSREKKERFSLILESASTNQTSMYLCASSLLSLGGAEAFFGQGTRLTVV.

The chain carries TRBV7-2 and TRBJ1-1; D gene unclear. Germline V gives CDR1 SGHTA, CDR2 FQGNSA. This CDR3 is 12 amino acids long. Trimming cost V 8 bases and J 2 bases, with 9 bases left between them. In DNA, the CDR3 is TGTGCCAGCGGAGAATATAACACTGAAGCTTTCTTT. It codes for CASGEYNTEAFF.

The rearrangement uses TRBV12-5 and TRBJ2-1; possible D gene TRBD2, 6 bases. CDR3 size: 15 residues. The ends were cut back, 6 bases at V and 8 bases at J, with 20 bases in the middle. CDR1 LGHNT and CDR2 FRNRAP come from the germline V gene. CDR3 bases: TGTGCTAGTGGACTCGGGACTTTAGAGGGCGATGAGCAGTTCTTC. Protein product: CASGLGTLEGDEQFF.

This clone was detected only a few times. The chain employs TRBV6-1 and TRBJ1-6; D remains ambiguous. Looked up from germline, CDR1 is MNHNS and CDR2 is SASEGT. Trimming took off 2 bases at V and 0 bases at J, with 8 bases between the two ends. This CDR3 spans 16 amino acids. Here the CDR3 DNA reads TGTGCCAGCAGTGAATCGAAGAGCTCCTATAATTCACCCCTCCACTTT. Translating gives CASSESKSSYNSPLHF.

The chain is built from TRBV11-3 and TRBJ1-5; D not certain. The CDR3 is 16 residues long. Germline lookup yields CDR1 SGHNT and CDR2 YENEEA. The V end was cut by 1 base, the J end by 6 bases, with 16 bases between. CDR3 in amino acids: CASSLGSVGLGQPQHF. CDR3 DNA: TGTGCCAGCAGCTTAGGCTCTGTCGGTTTGGGTCAGCCCCAGCATTTT.

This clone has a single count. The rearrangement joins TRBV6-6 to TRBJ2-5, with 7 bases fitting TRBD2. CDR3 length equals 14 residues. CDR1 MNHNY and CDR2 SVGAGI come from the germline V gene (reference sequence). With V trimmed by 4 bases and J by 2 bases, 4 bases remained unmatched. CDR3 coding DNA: TGTGCCAGCAGTTCCTGGGAGGGGCAAGAGACCCAGTACTTC. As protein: CASSSWEGQETQYF.

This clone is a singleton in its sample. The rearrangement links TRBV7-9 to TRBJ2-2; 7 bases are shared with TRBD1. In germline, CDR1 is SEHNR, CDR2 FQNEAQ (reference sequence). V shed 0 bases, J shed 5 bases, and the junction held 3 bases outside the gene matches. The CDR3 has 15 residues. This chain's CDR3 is CASSLARGLTGELFF. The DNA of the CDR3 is TGTGCCAGCAGCTTAGCGAGGGGGCTGACCGGGGAGCTGTTTTTT.

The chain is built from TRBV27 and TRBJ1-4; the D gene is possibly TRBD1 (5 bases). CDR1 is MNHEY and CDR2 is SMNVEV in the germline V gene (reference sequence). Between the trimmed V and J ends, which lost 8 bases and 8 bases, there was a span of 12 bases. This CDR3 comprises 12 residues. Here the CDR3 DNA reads TGTGCCAGCCGCCCCCAGGGAGAAAAACTGTTTTTT. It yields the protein CASRPQGEKLFF.

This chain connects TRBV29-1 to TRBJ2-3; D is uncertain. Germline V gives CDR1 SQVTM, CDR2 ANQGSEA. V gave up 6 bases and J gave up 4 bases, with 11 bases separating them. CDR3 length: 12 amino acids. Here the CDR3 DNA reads TGCAGCGTGACCACCGTTCCAGATACGCAGTATTTT. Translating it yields CSVTTVPDTQYF.